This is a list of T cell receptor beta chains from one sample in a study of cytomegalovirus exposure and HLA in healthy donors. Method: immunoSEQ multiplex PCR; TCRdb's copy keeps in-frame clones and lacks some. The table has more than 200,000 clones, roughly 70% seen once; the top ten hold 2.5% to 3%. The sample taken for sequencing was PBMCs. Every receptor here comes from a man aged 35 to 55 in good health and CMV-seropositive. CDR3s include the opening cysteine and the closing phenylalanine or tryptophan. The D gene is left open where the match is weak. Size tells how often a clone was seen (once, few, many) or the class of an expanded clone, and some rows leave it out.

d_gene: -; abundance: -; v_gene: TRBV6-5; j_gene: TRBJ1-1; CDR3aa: CATGQLYTEAFF; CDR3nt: TGTGCCACCGGACAGCTGTACACTGAAGCTTTCTTT
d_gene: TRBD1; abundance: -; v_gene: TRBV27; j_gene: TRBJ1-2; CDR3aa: CASSLSQGALDGYTF; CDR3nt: TGTGCCAGCAGTTTATCCCAGGGGGCACTGGATGGCTACACCTTC
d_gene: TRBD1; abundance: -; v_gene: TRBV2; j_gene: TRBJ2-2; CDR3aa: CASSEAGGGTGELFF; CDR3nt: TGTGCCAGCAGTGAAGCAGGGGGCGGCACCGGGGAGCTGTTTTTT
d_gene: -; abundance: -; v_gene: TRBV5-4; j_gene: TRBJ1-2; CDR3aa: CASSPPGQAGYGYTF; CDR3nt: TGTGCCAGCAGCCCCCCTGGCCAGGCCGGCTATGGCTACACCTTC
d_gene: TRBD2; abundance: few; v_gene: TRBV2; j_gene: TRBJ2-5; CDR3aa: CASVAGRMEETQYF; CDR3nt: TGTGCCAGCGTAGCGGGGCGAATGGAAGAGACCCAGTACTTC
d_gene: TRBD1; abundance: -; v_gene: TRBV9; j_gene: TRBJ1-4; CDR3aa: CASSTGTGGEKLFF; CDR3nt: TGTGCCAGCAGCACCGGGACAGGCGGGGAAAAACTGTTTTTT
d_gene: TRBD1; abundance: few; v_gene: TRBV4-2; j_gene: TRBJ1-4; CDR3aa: CASSQEAGQNEKLFF; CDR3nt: TGTGCCAGCAGCCAAGAGGCGGGACAGAATGAAAAACTGTTTTTT
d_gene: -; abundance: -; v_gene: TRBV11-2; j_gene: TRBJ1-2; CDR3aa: CASSPRAGTYGYTF; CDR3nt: TGTGCCAGCAGCCCTCGGGCGGGAACCTATGGCTACACCTTC
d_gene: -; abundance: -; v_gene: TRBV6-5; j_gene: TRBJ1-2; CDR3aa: CASSYGGGDGYTF; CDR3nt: TGTGCCAGCAGTTACGGTGGAGGCGATGGCTACACCTTC
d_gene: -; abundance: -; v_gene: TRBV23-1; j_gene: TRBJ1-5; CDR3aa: CASRQGERQPQHF; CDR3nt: TGCGCCAGCAGACAGGGTGAAAGGCAGCCCCAGCATTTT
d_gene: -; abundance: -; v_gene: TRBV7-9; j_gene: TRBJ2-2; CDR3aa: CASTPGELFF; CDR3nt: TGTGCCAGCACCCCGGGGGAGCTGTTTTTT
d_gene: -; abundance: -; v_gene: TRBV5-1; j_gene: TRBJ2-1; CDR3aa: CASSKDGSSYNEQFF; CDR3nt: TGCGCCAGCTCTAAAGATGGTAGCTCCTACAATGAGCAGTTCTTC
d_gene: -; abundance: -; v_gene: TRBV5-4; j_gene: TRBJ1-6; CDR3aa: CASSFAGVYDSPLHF; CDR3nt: TGTGCCAGCAGCTTCGCGGGAGTTTATGATTCACCCCTCCACTTT
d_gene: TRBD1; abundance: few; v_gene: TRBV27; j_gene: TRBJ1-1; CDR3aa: CASTLTGQGNTEAFF; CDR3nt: TGTGCCAGCACCCTGACAGGACAGGGGAACACTGAAGCTTTCTTT
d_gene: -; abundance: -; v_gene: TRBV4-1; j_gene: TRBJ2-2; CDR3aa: CASSQPSGELFF; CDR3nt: TGCGCCAGCAGCCAACCCTCCGGGGAGCTGTTTTTT
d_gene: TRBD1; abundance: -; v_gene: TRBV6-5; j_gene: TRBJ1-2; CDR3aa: CASSLLGTEYGYTF; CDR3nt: TGTGCCAGCAGCTTACTGGGGACAGAGTATGGCTACACCTTC
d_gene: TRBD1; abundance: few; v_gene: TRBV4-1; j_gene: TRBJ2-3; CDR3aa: CASSGQTGPDTQYF; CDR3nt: TGCGCCAGCAGCGGACAGACAGGGCCAGATACGCAGTATTTT
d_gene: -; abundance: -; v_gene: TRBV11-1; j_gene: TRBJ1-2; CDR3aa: CASSSPGGYGYTF; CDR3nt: TGTGCCAGCAGCTCTCCCGGGGGGTATGGCTACACCTTC
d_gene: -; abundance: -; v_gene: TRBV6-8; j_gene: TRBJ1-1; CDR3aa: CASSYSSGGNTEAFF; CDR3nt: TGTGCCAGCAGTTACTCGAGTGGAGGTAACACTGAAGCTTTCTTT
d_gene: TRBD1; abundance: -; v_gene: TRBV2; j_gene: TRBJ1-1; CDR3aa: CASSPRGQGSTEAFF; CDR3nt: TGTGCCAGCAGTCCTAGGGGGCAGGGAAGCACTGAAGCTTTCTTT
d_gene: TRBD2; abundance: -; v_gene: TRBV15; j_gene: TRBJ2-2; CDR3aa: CATSFSGGANTGELFF; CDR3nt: TGTGCCACCAGCTTCTCGGGGGGGGCGAACACCGGGGAGCTGTTTTTT
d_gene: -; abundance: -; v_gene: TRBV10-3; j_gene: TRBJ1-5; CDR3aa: CAISESREGHNQPQHF; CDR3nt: TGTGCCATCAGTGAGTCCCGTGAGGGTCACAATCAGCCCCAGCATTTT
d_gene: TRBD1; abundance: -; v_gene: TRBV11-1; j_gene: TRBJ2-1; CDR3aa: CASRPGQGFNEQFF; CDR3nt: TGTGCCAGCAGACCGGGACAGGGTTTCAATGAGCAGTTCTTC
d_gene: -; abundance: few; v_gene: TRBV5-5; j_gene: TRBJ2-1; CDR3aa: CASSFGSGAYNEQFF; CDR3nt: TGTGCCAGCAGCTTTGGCAGCGGAGCCTACAATGAGCAGTTCTTC
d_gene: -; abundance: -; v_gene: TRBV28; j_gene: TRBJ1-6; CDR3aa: CASSLLRQPSGSPLHF; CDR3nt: TGTGCCAGCAGTTTATTGAGGCAGCCCAGCGGTTCACCCCTCCACTTT
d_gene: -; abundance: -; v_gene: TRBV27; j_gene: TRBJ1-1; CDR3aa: CASSYLQGSTEAFF; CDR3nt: TGTGCCAGCAGCTATCTACAGGGCTCCACTGAAGCTTTCTTT
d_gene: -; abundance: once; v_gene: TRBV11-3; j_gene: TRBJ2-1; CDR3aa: CASSFSPYNEQFF; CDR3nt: TGTGCCAGCAGCTTTTCTCCCTACAATGAGCAGTTCTTC
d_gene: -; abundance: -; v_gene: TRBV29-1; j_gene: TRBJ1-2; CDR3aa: CSVEDRPGGYTF; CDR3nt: TGCAGCGTTGAAGACAGACCGGGGGGCTACACCTTC
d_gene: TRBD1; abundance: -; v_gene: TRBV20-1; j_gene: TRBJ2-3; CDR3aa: CSAWDRATQYF; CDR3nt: TGCAGTGCCTGGGACAGGGCTACGCAGTATTTT